This T cell receptor (beta chain) was identified in a study of blood T cell repertoires in COVID-19. This CDR3 spans 13 amino acids. Germline assignment: CDR1 MNHEY and CDR2 SVGEGT. Trimming stripped 6 bases from V and 8 bases from J, with 16 bases between. Only in-frame clones appear in the TCRdb table, and some are missing; sequencing was by immunoSEQ multiplex PCR. Of around 100,000 clones in the sample, 69% were seen once. This chain links TRBV6-2 or TRBV6-3 with TRBJ1-2, with D uncertain. The receptor was isolated from a man aged 80 or over with acute or convalescent COVID-19. The sample consisted of peripheral blood. The CDR3, as DNA: TGTGCCAGCAGCCGCGGACTCCTGGCCGGCTACACCTTC. This sequence encodes CASSRGLLAGYTF.